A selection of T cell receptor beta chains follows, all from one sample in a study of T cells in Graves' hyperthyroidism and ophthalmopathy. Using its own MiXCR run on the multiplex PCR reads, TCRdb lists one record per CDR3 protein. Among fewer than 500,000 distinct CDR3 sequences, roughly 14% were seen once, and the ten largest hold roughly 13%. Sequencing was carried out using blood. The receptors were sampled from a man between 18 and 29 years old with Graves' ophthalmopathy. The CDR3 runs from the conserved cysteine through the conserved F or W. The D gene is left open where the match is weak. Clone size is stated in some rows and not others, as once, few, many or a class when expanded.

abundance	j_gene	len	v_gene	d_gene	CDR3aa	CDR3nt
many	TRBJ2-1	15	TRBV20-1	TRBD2	CSARDKLAGWDEQFF	TGCAGTGCTAGAGATAAGCTAGCGGGTTGGGATGAGCAGTTCTTC
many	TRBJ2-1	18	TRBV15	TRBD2	CATSRRGFGSGRGNEQFF	TGTGCCACCAGCAGAAGGGGATTCGGAAGCGGGAGAGGCAATGAGCAGTTCTTC
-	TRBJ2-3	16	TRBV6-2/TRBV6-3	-	CASSGGRAGSTDTQYF	TGTGCCAGCAGTGGAGGAAGGGCAGGTAGCACAGATACGCAGTATTTT
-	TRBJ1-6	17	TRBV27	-	CASSYSTGSSYNSPLHF	TGTGCCAGCAGTTACAGTACTGGCTCCTCCTATAATTCACCCCTCCACTTT
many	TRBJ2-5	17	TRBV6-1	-	CASCRDTHTADQETQYF	TGTGCCAGTTGCCGGGACACCCATACGGCGGATCAAGAGACCCAGTACTTC
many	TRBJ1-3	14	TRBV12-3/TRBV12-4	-	CASRQQAPGNTIYF	TGTGCCAGCAGGCAACAAGCCCCTGGAAACACCATATATTTT
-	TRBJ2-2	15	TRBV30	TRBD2	CAWSEGGTSTGELFF	TGTGCCTGGAGCGAGGGAGGGACCAGCACCGGGGAGCTGTTTTTT
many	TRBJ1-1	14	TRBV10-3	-	CASAHGSGGPEAFF	TGTGCCAGTGCGCATGGGTCCGGGGGCCCTGAAGCTTTCTTT
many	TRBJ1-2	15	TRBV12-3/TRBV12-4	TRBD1	CASTSDRAFNYGYTF	TGTGCCAGCACCTCGGACAGGGCGTTTAACTATGGCTACACCTTC
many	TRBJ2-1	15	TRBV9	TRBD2	CASSVGLLAGIEQFF	TGTGCCAGCAGCGTAGGGTTACTAGCGGGTATTGAGCAGTTCTTC